The 10 T cell receptor beta chains below come from one sample, sequenced in a study of CD8+CD57+ T cells in acquired aplastic anemia. Profiling that covered TCR beta VDJ and CDR3 relied on genomic DNA as its template. MiXCR, applied by TCRdb to the reads, yields one record per CDR3 protein. The sample lists roughly 81,000 distinct CDR3 sequences; more than 40% were seen once. The sequenced sample consisted of sorted CD4+, CD8+, or CD8+CD57+ T cells (not recorded which) from PBMCs. These receptors were collected from a human donor in good health, serving as a control.

This clonotype was picked up many times. The chain has TRBV12-3 or TRBV12-4 and TRBJ1-2; no reliable D call. The CDR3 spans 15 residues. V lost 4 bases and J 4 bases, leaving 16 bases between the germline ends. The CDR3 nucleotides read TGTGCCAGCAGTTCCACACCCGGCCCATTCTATGGCTACACCTTC. This sequence encodes CASSSTPGPFYGYTF.

This clonotype was recorded only once. The junction differs from germline at one of its ends, possibly a read error. V usage is TRBV24-1 and J usage is TRBJ2-2; a possible D gene is TRBD2 (5 bases). This CDR3 is 12 amino acids long. From germline, CDR1 is KGHDR and CDR2 SFDVKD. Written as DNA, the CDR3 is TGTGCCACCAGTGTGGGTCCCGGGGAGCCGTTTTTT. Its protein is CATSVGPGEPFF.

J is TRBJ1-1 and V is TRBV7-2; D is undetermined. Germline V CDR1 and CDR2: SGHTA, FQGNSA. CDR3 length equals 11 residues. Between the trimmed V and J ends, which lost 8 bases and 4 bases, there was a span of 8 bases. The CDR3 region has the DNA TGTGCCAGCGGGTTTTCCACTGAAGCTTTCTTT. Translating gives CASGFSTEAFF.

This clonotype was counted at least ten times. The V gene is TRBV27, the J gene TRBJ1-6, with no clear D. Trimming left V 2 bases short and J 6 bases short, with 8 bases between. The germline V gene encodes CDR1 MNHEY and CDR2 SMNVEV (reference sequence). The CDR3 consists of 14 residues. In DNA form, the CDR3 reads TGTGCCAGCAGTTTAAGTCAGACTAATTCACCCCTCCACTTT. Translating it yields CASSLSQTNSPLHF.

V usage is TRBV2 and J usage is TRBJ2-7; D call uncertain. Germline V gives CDR1 SNHLY, CDR2 FYNNEI. Between the trimmed V and J ends, which lost 6 bases and 4 bases, there was a span of 7 bases. There are 11 residues in the CDR3. The CDR3 coding sequence is TGTGCCAGCAGCGGCCATTACGAGCAGTACTTC. Translated, it gives CASSGHYEQYF.

This rearrangement joins TRBV29-1 to TRBJ2-7; D is uncertain. The V end was cut by 4 bases, the J end by 1 base, with 8 bases between. Per the germline V gene, CDR1 is SQVTM and CDR2 is ANQGSEA. The CDR3 consists of 12 residues. CDR3 residues: CSVADESYEQYF. For the CDR3, the DNA is TGCAGCGTTGCCGATGAGTCCTACGAGCAGTACTTC.

V usage is TRBV7-2 and J usage is TRBJ1-1, with 8 nucleotides matching TRBD1. Germline CDR1 SGHTA, CDR2 FQGNSA. V trimming: 1 base; J trimming: 1 base; junction bases outside the gene matches: 2. There are 15 residues in the CDR3. The CDR3 coding sequence is TGTGCCAGCAGCTTAGGACAGGGGAAGAACACTGAAGCTTTCTTT. This sequence encodes CASSLGQGKNTEAFF.

The rearrangement joins TRBV20-1 to TRBJ1-6; D perhaps matches TRBD1 (5 bases). Germline V lookup: CDR1 DFQATT, CDR2 SNEGSKA (reference sequence). This CDR3 has 13 amino acids. Trimming took 2 bases from V and 8 from J, leaving 10 bases between them. The CDR3 region is CSARIRDDSPLHF. The CDR3 region has the DNA TGCAGTGCTAGAATACGGGACGATTCACCCCTCCACTTT.

This chain connects TRBV19 to TRBJ1-5, with D uncertain. V lost 5 bases and J lost 7, with 12 bases in between. CDR1 LNHDA and CDR2 SQIVND come from the germline V gene (reference sequence). CDR3 length: 13 residues. CDR3 nucleotide sequence: TGTGCCAGTAGTTTAGCAGCGGAACAGCCCCAGCATTTT. Residues: CASSLAAEQPQHF. Full variable domain (missing parts from reference TRBV19 and TRBJ1-5): DGGITQSPKYLFRKEGQNVTLSCEQNLNHDAMYWYRQDPGQGLRLIYYSQIVNDFQKGDIAEGYSVSREKKESFPLTVTSAQKNPTAFYLCASSLAAEQPQHFGDGTRLSIL.

This clonotype has ten or more counts. The V gene is TRBV7-2, the J gene TRBJ1-1; 9 bases fit TRBD1. The junction had 5 bases not matched to a gene; V was cut back by 2 bases and J by 7 bases. The CDR3 sequence is 14 residues long. From germline, CDR1 is SGHTA and CDR2 FQGNSA. CDR3 bases: TGTGCCAGCAGCTTATTGGACAGGGGAGGTGAAGCTTTCTTT. Amino acids: CASSLLDRGGEAFF.